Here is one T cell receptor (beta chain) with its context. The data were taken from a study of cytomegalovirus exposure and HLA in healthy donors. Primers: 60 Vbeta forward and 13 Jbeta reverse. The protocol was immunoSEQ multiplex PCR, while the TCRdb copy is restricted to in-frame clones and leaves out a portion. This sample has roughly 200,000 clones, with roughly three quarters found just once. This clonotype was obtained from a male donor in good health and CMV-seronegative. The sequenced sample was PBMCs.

CDR3 region: CASSLTGVGNQPQHF. The CDR3 DNA follows: TGTGCCAGCAGCTTAACAGGGGTAGGTAATCAGCCCCAGCATTTT. The chain carries TRBV7-9 and TRBJ1-5; 7 positions agree with TRBD1. Germline V gene lookup returns CDR1 SEHNR and CDR2 FQNEAQ (reference sequence). CDR3 length: 15 residues. Trimming took 2 bases from V and 4 from J; bases not matched to a gene: 5.